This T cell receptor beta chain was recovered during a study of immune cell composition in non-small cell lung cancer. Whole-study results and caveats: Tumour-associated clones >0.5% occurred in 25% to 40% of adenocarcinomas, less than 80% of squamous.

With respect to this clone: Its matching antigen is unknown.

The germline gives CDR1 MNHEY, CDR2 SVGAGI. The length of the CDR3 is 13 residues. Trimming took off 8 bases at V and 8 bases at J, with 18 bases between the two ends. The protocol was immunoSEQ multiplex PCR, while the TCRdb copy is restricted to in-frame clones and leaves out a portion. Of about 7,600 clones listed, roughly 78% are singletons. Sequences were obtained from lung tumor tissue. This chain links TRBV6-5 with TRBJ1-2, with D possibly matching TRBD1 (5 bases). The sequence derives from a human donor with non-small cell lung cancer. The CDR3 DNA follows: TGTGCCAGCTCCCTTGGGAGGGGACCCGGCTACACCTTC. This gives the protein CASSLGRGPGYTF.